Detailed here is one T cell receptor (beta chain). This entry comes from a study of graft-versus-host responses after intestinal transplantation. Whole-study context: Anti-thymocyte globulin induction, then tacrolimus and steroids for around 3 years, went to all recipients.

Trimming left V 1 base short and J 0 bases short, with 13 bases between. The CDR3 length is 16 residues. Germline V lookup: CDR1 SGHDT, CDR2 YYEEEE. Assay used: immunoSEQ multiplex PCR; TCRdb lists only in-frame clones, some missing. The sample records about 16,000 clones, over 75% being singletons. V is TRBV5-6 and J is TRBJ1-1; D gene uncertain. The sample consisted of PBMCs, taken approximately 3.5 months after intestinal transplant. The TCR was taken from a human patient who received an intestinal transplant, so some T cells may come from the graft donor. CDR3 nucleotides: TGTGCCAGCAGCTTGAAGGGAGGGTCCATGAACACTGAAGCTTTCTTT. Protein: CASSLKGGSMNTEAFF.